These 24 T cell receptor beta chains originate from one sample sequenced in a study of molecular identifiers for immune sequencing clone quantification. MiXCR was run by TCRdb on the PCR reads, yielding one entry per CDR3 protein. The repertoire holds approximately 680,000 distinct CDR3 sequences, 25% seen once, with about 0.8% in the top ten. Material: naive CD8+ T cells from blood, with Jurkat cell RNA spiked in. The subset is: FACS-sorted CD8+CD4-CCR7+CD45RA+ naive T cells. The receptors shown here come from a human donor in good health. Some libraries in this study had Jurkat cell RNA spiked in.

The chain couples TRBV20-1 to TRBJ2-7; 8 positions agree with TRBD2. The CDR3 spans 16 residues. CDR1 is DFQATT and CDR2 is SNEGSKA in the germline V gene (reference sequence). J lost 0 bases, V lost 3 bases, and 10 bases had no gene match. The CDR3 DNA reads as TGCAGTGCTAGGATGAGCAGCGGGGGCCTCTCCTACGAGCAGTACTTC. It is translated as CSARMSSGGLSYEQYF.

This sequence joins TRBV9 and TRBJ2-2, with D possibly being TRBD1 (5 bases). Germline V CDR1 and CDR2: SGDLS, YYNGEE. Trimming cost V 3 bases and J 0 bases, with 15 bases left between them. This CDR3 has 17 residues. CDR3 sequence reads: CASSARQWNANTGELFF. The CDR3 region has the DNA TGTGCCAGCAGCGCCCGACAGTGGAACGCGAACACCGGGGAGCTGTTTTTT.

Comment on this clonotype: A much larger clone sits a single nucleotide away, making a read error possible. This chain joins TRBV30 and TRBJ1-6; D might be TRBD1 (5 bases). This CDR3 is built from 14 residues. Germline assignment: CDR1 GTSNPN and CDR2 SVGIG (reference sequence). The chain's CDR3 is CAWSAGGALSPPHF. The CDR3 DNA reads TGTGCCTGGAGTGCTGGCGGGGCCTTGTCACCCCCCCACTTT.

This clonotype was seen ten or more times. V gene TRBV28 combines with J gene TRBJ2-2; TRBD1 matches 7 bases. Germline V lookup: CDR1 MDHEN, CDR2 SYDVKM. Losses at the gene ends were 5 bases for V and 3 bases for J; bases not matched to a gene: 3. This CDR3 is built from 14 residues. Here the CDR3 DNA reads TGTGCCAGCAGTAAGACAGGGTACACCGGGGAGCTGTTTTTT. Encoded protein: CASSKTGYTGELFF.

About this clonotype: With a much larger clone just one base away, this may be a read error. The CDR3 sequence is CASSPPESAKNIQYF. The CDR3 bases are TGTGCCAGCAGCCCCCCGGAGAGCGCCAAAAACATTCAGTACTTC. J is TRBJ2-4 and V is TRBV7-2, with D unclear. Germline CDR1 is SGHTA and CDR2 is FQGNSA. The V and J ends lost 5 bases and 1 base respectively, with 12 bases between them. The CDR3 contains 15 residues.

In its sample, this clonotype was seen many times. This chain connects TRBV27 to TRBJ1-5; D remains unclear. The CDR3 is 14 residues long. With 2 bases removed from V and 0 bases from J, the gap between germline ends came to 5 bases. Looked up from germline, CDR1 is MNHEY and CDR2 is SMNVEV (reference sequence). CDR3 sequence: CASSLRYSNQPQHF. In nucleotides, the CDR3 is TGTGCCAGCAGTTTACGGTATAGCAATCAGCCCCAGCATTTT.

In this sample, this clonotype turned up many times. The genes are TRBV5-1 and TRBJ2-7; tentative D call: TRBD2 (5 bases). Germline-derived CDR1 and CDR2 are SGHRS and YFSETQ. V was clipped by 1 base and J by 2 bases, with 10 bases between them. CDR3 length equals 14 residues. The chain's CDR3 is CASSLFAGAYEQYF. The CDR3 coding sequence is TGCGCCAGCAGCTTGTTTGCGGGCGCCTACGAGCAGTACTTC.

A word on this clonotype: This sequence may be a read error, since a much larger clone differs from it by one base. This chain uses TRBV29-1 with TRBJ2-7; D assignment may be TRBD1 or TRBD2 (5 bases each). Germline values: CDR1 SQVTM, CDR2 ANQGSEA. CDR3 length: 16 amino acids. The V end lost 7 bases, the J end lost 0 bases, and 22 bases lay between the germline ends. The chain's CDR3 is CSASGTARGGSYEQYF. DNA of the CDR3: TGCAGCGCTTCCGGGACGGCCCGCGGCGGCTCCTACGAGCAGTACTTC.

V gene TRBV6-6 combines with J gene TRBJ2-2, with a possible D match to TRBD1 (5 bases). The V gene lost 6 bases and the J gene lost 8 bases, with 10 bases spanning the gap. The CDR3 spans 12 residues. CDR1 is MNHNY and CDR2 is SVGAGI in the germline V gene (reference sequence). CDR3 DNA: TGTGCCAGCAGGGTAGGGGTAGGGGAGCTGTTTTTT. It yields the protein CASRVGVGELFF.

In its sample, this clonotype was seen many times. J is TRBJ2-3 and V is TRBV12-3 or TRBV12-4; 9 nucleotides line up with TRBD2. V lost 3 bases to trimming and J lost 2 bases; unmatched junction nucleotides: 9. The CDR3 runs to 17 residues. The CDR3 bases are TGTGCCAGCAGTTTTGTACTAGCGGGTTACACCACAGATACGCAGTATTTT. Translation: CASSFVLAGYTTDTQYF.

Only a few counts were recorded for this clonotype. This chain joins TRBV7-9 and TRBJ1-3; D might be TRBD1 (6 bases). Deletions cut 4 bases from V and 2 bases from J, with 12 bases between. This CDR3 contains 15 residues. Germline V gene lookup returns CDR1 SEHNR and CDR2 FQNEAQ (reference sequence). CDR3 in DNA: TGTGCCAGCAGCTCCAGGGGAGGAACTGGAAACACCATATATTTT. This gives the protein CASSSRGGTGNTIYF.

The rearrangement joins TRBV14 to TRBJ1-5, with D possibly being TRBD1 (5 bases). The V and J ends lost 3 bases and 0 bases respectively, with 9 bases between them. CDR1 and CDR2 (germline): SGHDN, FVKESK. The CDR3 totals 15 residues. CDR3 region: CASSQRGISNQPQHF. The CDR3 DNA is TGTGCCAGCAGCCAGCGGGGGATTAGCAATCAGCCCCAGCATTTT.

This clonotype was seen more than once but under ten times. This chain links TRBV5-6 with TRBJ2-7; 11 nucleotides align to TRBD1. V trimming: 0 bases; J trimming: 5 bases; junction bases outside the gene matches: 4. The CDR3 is 15 amino acids. Germline V gene data show CDR1 as SGHDT and CDR2 as YYEEEE. CDR3 in DNA: TGTGCCAGCAGCTTGGCCAGGACAGGGGGCAACGAGCAGTACTTC. Protein sequence: CASSLARTGGNEQYF.

This clonotype was counted between two and nine times. CDR3 protein: CASSLAASGGVSDTQYF. CDR3 nucleotides: TGTGCCAGCAGCTTAGCGGCTAGCGGGGGGGTTTCAGATACGCAGTATTTT. The chain recombines TRBV7-6 with TRBJ2-3, with 12 positions matching TRBD2. Looked up from germline, CDR1 is SGHVS and CDR2 is FNYEAQ. V lost 0 bases to trimming and J lost 4 bases; unmatched junction nucleotides: 5. This CDR3 has 17 amino acids.

The rearrangement joins TRBV6-5 to TRBJ2-5; D is ambiguous. Looked up from germline, CDR1 is MNHEY and CDR2 is SVGAGI. The CDR3 runs to 14 residues. V lost 2 bases, J lost 5 bases, and 12 bases lay in between. CDR3 DNA: TGTGCCAGCAGTTACCAGTGTGCGAAGGAGACCCAGTACTTC. Amino acids: CASSYQCAKETQYF.

The rearrangement links TRBV6-2 or TRBV6-3 to TRBJ1-4; 8 bases are a match to TRBD1. With V trimmed by 7 bases and J by 9 bases, 10 bases remained unmatched. There are 14 residues in the CDR3. The V gene's germline CDR1 is MNHEY and CDR2 SVGEGT. The CDR3 sequence is CASKGTGLYKKLFF. The DNA of the CDR3 is TGTGCCAGCAAGGGGACAGGATTATATAAAAAACTGTTTTTT.

The V call is TRBV6-1, the J call TRBJ1-6; D is possibly TRBD1 (5 bases). V dropped 1 base and J dropped 4 bases, with 14 bases sitting between them. The CDR3 has 17 residues. Germline V gene lookup returns CDR1 MNHNS and CDR2 SASEGT. As DNA, the CDR3 is TGTGCCAGCAGTGAAGTGAGTTGGGACCCTTATAATTCACCCCTCCACTTT. Residues: CASSEVSWDPYNSPLHF.

The chain recombines TRBV9 with TRBJ2-2, with TRBD2 matching 9 bases. J lost 5 bases, V lost 4 bases, and 9 bases had no gene match. The germline CDR1 and CDR2 sequences are SGDLS and YYNGEE. CDR3 length: 16 residues. The CDR3, as DNA: TGTGCCAGCAGCCCCCAAGCGGGGGGTGGAACCGGGGAGCTGTTTTTT. Protein sequence: CASSPQAGGGTGELFF. The full variable domain, rest sourced from reference TRBV9 and TRBJ2-2, is DSGVTQTPKHLITATGQRVTLRCSPRSGDLSVYWYQQSLDQGLQFLIQYYNGEERAKGNILERFSAQQFPDLHSELNLSSLELGDSALYFCASSPQAGGGTGELFFGEGSRLTVL.

This clonotype was counted many times. The rearrangement uses TRBV27 and TRBJ1-1; TRBD1 aligns across 8 bases. With 3 bases clipped from V and 3 bases from J, the junction kept 6 bases outside the gene matches. Germline CDR1 reads MNHEY; CDR2 reads SMNVEV (reference sequence). The CDR3 contains 15 residues. The CDR3 loop is CASSFSTGVYTEAFF. The CDR3 nucleotides are TGTGCCAGCAGTTTCTCGACAGGGGTCTACACTGAAGCTTTCTTT.

The J gene is TRBJ2-7, the V gene TRBV4-1; D is ambiguous. The CDR3 spans 13 residues. Germline CDR1 reads MGHRA; CDR2 reads YSYEKL. The germline V and J ends were trimmed by 4 bases and 5 bases, with 12 bases remaining between them. The CDR3 is CASSLYGRDEQYF. CDR3 in DNA: TGCGCCAGCAGCCTGTACGGACGCGACGAGCAGTACTTC.

The chain joins TRBV11-3 to TRBJ1-3; D is uncertain. The CDR3 covers 14 residues. The V end was cut by 5 bases, the J end by 1 base, with 9 bases between. Germline CDR1 and CDR2: SGHNT and YENEEA. The CDR3, as DNA: TGTGCCAGCAGCCCGGCGGGGTCTGGAAACACCATATATTTT. This sequence encodes CASSPAGSGNTIYF.

The table lists this clonotype with a few counts. The chain links TRBV28 to TRBJ2-3; D gene unclear. CDR1 and CDR2 (germline): MDHEN, SYDVKM. Trimming cost V 6 bases and J 1 base, with 11 bases left between them. This CDR3 is 14 amino acids long. CDR3: CASSPPAGTDTQYF. Here the CDR3 DNA reads TGTGCCAGCAGCCCGCCCGCGGGCACAGATACGCAGTATTTT.

Notes on this clonotype: A clone one base away is much larger, so this may be a read error. The V call is TRBV4-3, the J call TRBJ2-5, with 11 nucleotides matching TRBD2. The CDR3 is 16 amino acids. Germline CDR1 is LGHNA and CDR2 is YSLEER. CDR3 loop: CARSQDGTSGLETQYF. DNA for the CDR3: TGCGCCCGCAGCCAAGACGGGACTAGCGGCTTAGAGACCCAGTACTTC.

To note about this clonotype: A much larger clone sits a single nucleotide away, making a read error possible. CDR3: CASSIRGRSNEKLFF. The CDR3 coding sequence is TGTGCCAGCAGTATCCGCGGACGGAGTAATGAAAAACTGTTTTTT. This chain links TRBV12-3 or TRBV12-4 with TRBJ1-4; D is ambiguous. This CDR3 contains 15 residues. The V gene lost 5 bases and the J gene lost 4 bases, with 14 bases spanning the gap.